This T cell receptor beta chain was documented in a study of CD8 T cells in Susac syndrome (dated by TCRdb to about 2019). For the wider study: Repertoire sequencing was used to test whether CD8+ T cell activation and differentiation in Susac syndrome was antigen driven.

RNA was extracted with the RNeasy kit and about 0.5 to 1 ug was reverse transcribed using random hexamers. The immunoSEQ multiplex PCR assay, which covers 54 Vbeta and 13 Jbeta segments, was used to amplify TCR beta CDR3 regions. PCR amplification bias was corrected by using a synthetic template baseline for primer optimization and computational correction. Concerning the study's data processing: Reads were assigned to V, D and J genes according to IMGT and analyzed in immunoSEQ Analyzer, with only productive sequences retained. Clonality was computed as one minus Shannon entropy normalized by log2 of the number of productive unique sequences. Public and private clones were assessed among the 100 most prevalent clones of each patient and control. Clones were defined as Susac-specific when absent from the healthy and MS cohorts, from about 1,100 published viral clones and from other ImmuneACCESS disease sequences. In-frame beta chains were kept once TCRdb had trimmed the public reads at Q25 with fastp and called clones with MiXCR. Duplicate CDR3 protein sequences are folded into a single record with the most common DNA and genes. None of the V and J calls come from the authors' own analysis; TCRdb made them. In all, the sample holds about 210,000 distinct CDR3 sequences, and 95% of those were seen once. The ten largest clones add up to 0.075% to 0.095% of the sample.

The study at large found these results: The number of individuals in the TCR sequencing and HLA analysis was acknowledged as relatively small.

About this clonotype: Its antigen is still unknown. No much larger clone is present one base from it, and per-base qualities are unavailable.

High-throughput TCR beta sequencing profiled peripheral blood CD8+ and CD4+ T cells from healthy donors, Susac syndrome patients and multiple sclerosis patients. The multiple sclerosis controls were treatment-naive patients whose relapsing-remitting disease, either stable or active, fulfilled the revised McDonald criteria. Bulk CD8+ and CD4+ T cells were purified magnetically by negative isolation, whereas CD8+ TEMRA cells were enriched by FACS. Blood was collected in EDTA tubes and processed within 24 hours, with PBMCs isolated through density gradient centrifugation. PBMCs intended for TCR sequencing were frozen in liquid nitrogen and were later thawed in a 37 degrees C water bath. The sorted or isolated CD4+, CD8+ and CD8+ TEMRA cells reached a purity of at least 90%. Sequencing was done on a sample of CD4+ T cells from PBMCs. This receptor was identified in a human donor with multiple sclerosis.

The CDR3 corresponds to CAISDPGRFQETQYF. The DNA reads as follows: TGTGCCATCAGTGACCCAGGACGGTTTCAAGAGACCCAGTACTTC. The chain links TRBV10-3 with TRBJ2-5; the D gene cannot be resolved reliably. The CDR3, cysteine through phenylalanine, is 15 amino acids long. Of the read, only the CDR3 DNA is kept; its 45 bases are in frame from base 1. The junction shows trimming of 3 bases on V and 2 bases on J, plus 13 bases between the germline ends. From a lookup of the germline V gene, CDR1 and CDR2 are ENHRY and SYGVKD.